This T cell receptor (beta chain) is drawn from a study of blood T cell repertoires in COVID-19. The overall study: Acute and convalescent COVID-19 samples came from the United States, Italy and Spain. T cells, B-cell-depleted T cells, or PBMCs supplied cDNA or gDNA.

The authors' processing: Estimation of nucleated cell counts relied on the amplification of reference gene primers. The method was immunoSEQ multiplex PCR; TCRdb's version includes in-frame clones alone and lacks a portion of them. That table gives V, J and clone size, and the DNA gave D and trimming. Among roughly 80,000 clones, over 75% were seen once, and the ten largest hold under 6.5%. This TCR came from a man aged 45-60 years with active COVID-19. Input material: peripheral blood.

CDR3 sequence: CASSPGGSYEQYF. CDR3 nucleotide sequence: TGTGCCAGCAGCCCGGGGGGATCCTACGAGCAGTACTTC. The chain recombines TRBV7-9 with TRBJ2-7; 7 bases are a match to TRBD2. With V trimmed by 5 bases and J by 1 base, 2 bases remained unmatched. The CDR3 runs 13 residues. CDR1 and CDR2 (germline): SEHNR, FQNEAQ (reference sequence).